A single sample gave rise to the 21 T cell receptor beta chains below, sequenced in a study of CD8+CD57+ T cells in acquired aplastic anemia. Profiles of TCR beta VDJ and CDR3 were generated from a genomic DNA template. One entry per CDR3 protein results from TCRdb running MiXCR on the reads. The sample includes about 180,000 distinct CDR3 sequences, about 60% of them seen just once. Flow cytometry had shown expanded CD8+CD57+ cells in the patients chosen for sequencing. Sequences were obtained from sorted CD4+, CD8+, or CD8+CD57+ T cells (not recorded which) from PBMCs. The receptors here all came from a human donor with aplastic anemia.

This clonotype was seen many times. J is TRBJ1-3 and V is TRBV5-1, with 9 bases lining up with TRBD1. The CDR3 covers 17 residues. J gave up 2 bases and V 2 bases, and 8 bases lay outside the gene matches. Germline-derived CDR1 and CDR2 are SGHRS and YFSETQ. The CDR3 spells CASSLNPDRGPGNTIYF. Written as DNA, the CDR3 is TGCGCCAGCAGCTTAAACCCGGACAGGGGACCTGGAAACACCATATATTTT.

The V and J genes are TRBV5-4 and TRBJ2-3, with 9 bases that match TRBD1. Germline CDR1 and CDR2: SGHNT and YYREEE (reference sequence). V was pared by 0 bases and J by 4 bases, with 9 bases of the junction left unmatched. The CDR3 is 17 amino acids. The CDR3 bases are TGTGCCAGCAGCTTGGCCCCTCTACAGGGGGCCGCAGATACGCAGTATTTT. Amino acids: CASSLAPLQGAADTQYF. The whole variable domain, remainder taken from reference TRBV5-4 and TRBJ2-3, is ETGVTQSPTHLIKTRGQQVTLRCSSQSGHNTVSWYQQALGQGPQFIFQYYREEENGRGNFPPRFSGLQFPNYSSELNVNALELDDSALYLCASSLAPLQGAADTQYFGPGTRLTVL.

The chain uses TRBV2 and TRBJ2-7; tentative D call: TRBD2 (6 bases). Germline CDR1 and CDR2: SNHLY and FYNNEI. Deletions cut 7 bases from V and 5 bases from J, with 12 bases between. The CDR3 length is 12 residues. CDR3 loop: CASNSWEDEQYF. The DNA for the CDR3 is TGTGCCAGCAATAGCTGGGAGGACGAGCAGTACTTC.

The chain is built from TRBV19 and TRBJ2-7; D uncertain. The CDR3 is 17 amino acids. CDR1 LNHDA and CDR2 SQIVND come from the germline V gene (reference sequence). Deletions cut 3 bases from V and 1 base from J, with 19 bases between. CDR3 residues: CASSISPTGSYSYEQYF. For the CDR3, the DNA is TGTGCCAGTAGTATCTCGCCCACGGGCAGCTATTCCTACGAGCAGTACTTC.

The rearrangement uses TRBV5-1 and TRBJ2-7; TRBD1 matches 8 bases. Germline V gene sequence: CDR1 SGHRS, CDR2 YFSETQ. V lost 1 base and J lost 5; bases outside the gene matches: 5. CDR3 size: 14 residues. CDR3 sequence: CASSLRSGGNEQYF. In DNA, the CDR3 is TGCGCCAGCAGCTTGAGGTCAGGGGGCAACGAGCAGTACTTC.

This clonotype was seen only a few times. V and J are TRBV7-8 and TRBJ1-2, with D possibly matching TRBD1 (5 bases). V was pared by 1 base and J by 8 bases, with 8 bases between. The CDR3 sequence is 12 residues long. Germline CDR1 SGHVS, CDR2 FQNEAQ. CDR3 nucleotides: TGTGCCAGCAGCTTAGTTGGGACGGGCTACACCTTC. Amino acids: CASSLVGTGYTF.

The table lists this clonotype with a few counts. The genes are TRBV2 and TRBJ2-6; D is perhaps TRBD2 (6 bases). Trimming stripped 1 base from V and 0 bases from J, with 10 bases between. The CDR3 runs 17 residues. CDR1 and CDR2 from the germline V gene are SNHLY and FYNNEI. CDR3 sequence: CASSEGGGTSGANVLTF. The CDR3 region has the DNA TGTGCCAGCAGTGAAGGTGGCGGGACCTCTGGGGCCAACGTCCTGACTTTC.

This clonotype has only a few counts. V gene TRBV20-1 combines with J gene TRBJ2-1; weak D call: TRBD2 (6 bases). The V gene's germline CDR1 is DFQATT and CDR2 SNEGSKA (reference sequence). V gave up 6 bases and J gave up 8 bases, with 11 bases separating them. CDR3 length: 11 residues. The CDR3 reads CSARDFYEQFF. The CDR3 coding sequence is TGCAGTGCGAGGGACTTCTATGAGCAGTTCTTC.

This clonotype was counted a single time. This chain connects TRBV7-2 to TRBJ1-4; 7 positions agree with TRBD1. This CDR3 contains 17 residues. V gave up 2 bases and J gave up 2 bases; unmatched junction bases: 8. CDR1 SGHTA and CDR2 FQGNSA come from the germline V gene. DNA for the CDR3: TGTGCCAGCAGCTTATCAGGGGGGGATTATACTAATGAAAAACTGTTTTTT. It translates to CASSLSGGDYTNEKLFF.

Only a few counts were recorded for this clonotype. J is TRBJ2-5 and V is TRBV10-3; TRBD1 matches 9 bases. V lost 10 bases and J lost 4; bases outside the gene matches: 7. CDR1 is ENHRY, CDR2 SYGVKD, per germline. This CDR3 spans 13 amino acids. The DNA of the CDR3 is TGTGCCACCGGGACAGGGAGGGGAGAGACCCAGTACTTC. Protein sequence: CATGTGRGETQYF.

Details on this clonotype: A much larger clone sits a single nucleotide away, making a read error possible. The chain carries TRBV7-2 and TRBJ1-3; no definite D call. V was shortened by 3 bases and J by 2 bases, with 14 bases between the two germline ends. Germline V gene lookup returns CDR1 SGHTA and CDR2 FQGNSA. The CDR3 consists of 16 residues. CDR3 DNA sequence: TGTGCCAGCAGCTTTAGTTCGACCAGCACTGGAAACACCATATATTTT. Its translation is CASSFSSTSTGNTIYF.

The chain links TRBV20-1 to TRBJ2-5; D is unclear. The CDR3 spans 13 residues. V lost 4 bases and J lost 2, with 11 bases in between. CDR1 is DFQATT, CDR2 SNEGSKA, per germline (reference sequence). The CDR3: CSAKYTGQETQYF. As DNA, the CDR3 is TGCAGTGCTAAGTACACGGGTCAAGAGACCCAGTACTTC.

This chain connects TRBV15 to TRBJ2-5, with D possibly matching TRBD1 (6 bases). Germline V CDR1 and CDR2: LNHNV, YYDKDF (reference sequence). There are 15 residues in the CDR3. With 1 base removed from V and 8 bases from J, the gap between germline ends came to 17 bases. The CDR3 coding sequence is TGTGCCACCAGCAGAGTTGACGGAAGGGGGAAAACCCAGTACTTC. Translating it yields CATSRVDGRGKTQYF.

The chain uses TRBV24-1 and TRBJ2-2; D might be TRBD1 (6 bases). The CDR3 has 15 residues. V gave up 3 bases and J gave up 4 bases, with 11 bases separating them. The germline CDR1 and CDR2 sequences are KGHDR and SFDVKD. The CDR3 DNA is TGTGCCACCAGTGATGCAGACAGGCCCACCGGGGAGCTGTTTTTT. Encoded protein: CATSDADRPTGELFF.

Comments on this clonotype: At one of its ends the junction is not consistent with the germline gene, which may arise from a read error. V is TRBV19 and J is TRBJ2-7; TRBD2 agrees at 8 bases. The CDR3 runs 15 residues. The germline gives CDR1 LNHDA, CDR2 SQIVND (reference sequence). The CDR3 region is CASSIDGTRDYERYF. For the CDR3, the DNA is TGTGCCAGTAGTATAGACGGGACTAGGGACTACGAGCGGTACTTC.

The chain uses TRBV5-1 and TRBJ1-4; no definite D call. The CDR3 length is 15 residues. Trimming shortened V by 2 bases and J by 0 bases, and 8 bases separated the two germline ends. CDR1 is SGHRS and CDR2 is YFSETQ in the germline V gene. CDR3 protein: CASSLYSATNEKLFF. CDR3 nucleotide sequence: TGCGCCAGCAGCTTATACAGCGCAACTAATGAAAAACTGTTTTTT.

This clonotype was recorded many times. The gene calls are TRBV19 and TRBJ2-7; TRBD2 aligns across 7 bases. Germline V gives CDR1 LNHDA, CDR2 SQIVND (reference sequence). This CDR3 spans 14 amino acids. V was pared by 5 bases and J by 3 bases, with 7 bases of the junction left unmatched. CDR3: CASSWGGGNYEQYF. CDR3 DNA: TGTGCCAGTAGTTGGGGCGGGGGAAACTACGAGCAGTACTTC.

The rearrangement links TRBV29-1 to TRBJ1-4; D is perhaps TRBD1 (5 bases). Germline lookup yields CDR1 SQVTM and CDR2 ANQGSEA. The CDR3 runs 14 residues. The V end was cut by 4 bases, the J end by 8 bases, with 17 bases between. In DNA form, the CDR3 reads TGCAGCGTTGCCGACAGTCCAGGTTGGGAAAAACTGTTTTTT. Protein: CSVADSPGWEKLFF.

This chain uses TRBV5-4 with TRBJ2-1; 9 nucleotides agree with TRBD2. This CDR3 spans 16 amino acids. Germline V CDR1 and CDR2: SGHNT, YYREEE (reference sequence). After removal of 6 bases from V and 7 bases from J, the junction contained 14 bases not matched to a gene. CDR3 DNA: TGTGCCAGCATGGGGAGCGTAGCGGGGGTCGGAAATGAGCAGTTCTTC. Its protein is CASMGSVAGVGNEQFF.

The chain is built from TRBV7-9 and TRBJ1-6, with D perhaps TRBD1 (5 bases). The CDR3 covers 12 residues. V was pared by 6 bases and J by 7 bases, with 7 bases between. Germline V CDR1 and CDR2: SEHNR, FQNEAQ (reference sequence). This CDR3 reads CASREGNSPLHF. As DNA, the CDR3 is TGTGCCAGCAGGGAGGGGAATTCACCCCTCCACTTT.

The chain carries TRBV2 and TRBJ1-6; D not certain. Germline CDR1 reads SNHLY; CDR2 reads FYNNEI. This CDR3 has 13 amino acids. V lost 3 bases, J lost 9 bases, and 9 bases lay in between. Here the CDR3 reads CASSDPGGSPLHF. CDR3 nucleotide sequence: TGTGCCAGCAGTGACCCGGGCGGTTCACCCCTCCACTTT.